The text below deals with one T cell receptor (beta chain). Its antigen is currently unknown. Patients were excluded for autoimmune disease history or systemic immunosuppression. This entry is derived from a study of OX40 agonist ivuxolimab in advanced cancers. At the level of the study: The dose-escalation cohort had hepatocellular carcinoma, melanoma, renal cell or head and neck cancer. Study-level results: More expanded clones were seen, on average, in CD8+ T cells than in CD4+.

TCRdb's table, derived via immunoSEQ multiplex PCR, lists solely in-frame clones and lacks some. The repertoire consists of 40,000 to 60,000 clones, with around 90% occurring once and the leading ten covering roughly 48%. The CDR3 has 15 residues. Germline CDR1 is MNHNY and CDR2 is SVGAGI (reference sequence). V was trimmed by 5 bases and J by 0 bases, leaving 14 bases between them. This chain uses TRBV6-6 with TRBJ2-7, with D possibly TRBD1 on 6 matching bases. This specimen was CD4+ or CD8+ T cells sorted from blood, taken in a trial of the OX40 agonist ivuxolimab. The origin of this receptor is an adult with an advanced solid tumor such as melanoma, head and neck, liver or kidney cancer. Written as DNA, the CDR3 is TGTGCCAGCAGTCGGGGTCTGGGGGCCTCCTACGAGCAGTACTTC. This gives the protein CASSRGLGASYEQYF.